Listed here is a single T cell receptor beta chain. The antigen it recognizes is unknown. No base quality information exists; no much larger clone differs at one position. These data belong to a study of T cell therapy product for transplant patients (dated by TCRdb to between 2018 and 2021). With regard to the full study: The wider healthy donor group was composed of around 19 individuals (roughly 10 male and 9 female) aged roughly 22 to 85 years in Berlin, Germany. The expansion media were supplemented with either IL-7 and IL-15 at roughly 9.4 ng/ml or IL-2 at approximately 50 U/ml. To assess clonal composition, the TCRbeta repertoires of CMV-specific T-cell products grown with and without rapamycin from the same donors were compared. The study developed a next-generation autologous adoptive antiviral T-cell product for immunosuppressed solid organ transplant patients, using CMV as the model virus. The TCRbeta repertoire analysis of rapamycin-treated and untreated products included n = 3 healthy donors.

This specimen's label denotes: CMVpp65/IE-1-reactive T cells enriched by IFNgamma capture and expanded in vitro. PBMCs were stimulated for 6 hours with overlapping CMV pp65 and IE-1 peptide pools, with each pool at 0.45 to 0.55 ug/ml. IFNgamma-producing CMV-stimulated cells were positively selected with the IFNgamma Secretion Assay-Cell Enrichment and Detection Kit (Miltenyi Biotec). For roughly 21 days, enriched IFNgamma+ cells were cultured with irradiated autologous feeders along with either IL-7/IL-15 or IL-2. To provide enough cells for different cell sorting steps, buffy coats were used from 3 of the 19 healthy donors. Biocoll density gradient centrifugation was the method used to isolate peripheral blood mononuclear cells. Buffy coats from healthy donors were obtained from DRK. The germline V gene yields MNHEY for CDR1 and SVGAGI for CDR2. The CDR3 runs 14 residues from the cysteine to the phenylalanine. The DNA shown is the 42-base CDR3, in frame from base 1. V is cut by 6 bases and J by 5 bases, and the space between the germline ends is 15 bases.

Genomic DNA was extracted using an AllPrep DNA/RNA Kit, and TCRbeta CDR3 regions were amplified using the immunoSEQ hsTCRb Kit. The study's processing was this. Productive rearrangements were in-frame CDR3 nucleotide sequences without stop codons, analyzed in immunoSEQ Analyzer 3.0. Sample overlap was measured using the Morisita index, while clonality was calculated from productive entropy normalized to the number of productive rearrangements. What TCRdb holds here is the immuneACCESS table cut down to in-frame rearrangements. Part of the clones is not present; checked against another copy, under half of the missing clones reflect an unresolved V gene, and the others are unexplained. V, J and clone size reflect that table, while D and trimming were determined from the DNA. The sample table contains 800 to 1,000 clones; only one count was recorded for 44% of them. The top ten clones comprise over 20% of the sample.

Points the paper makes about the study in general: Around 72% of the repertoire was covered by the top 10 clones in rapamycin-treated products, versus approximately 90% in untreated products. Compared with untreated products, rapamycin-treated products had a TCRbeta repertoire that was more diverse and less clonal, and the rapamycin-treated products also contained more distinct clones. The authors suggested that increased clonal diversity in Rapa-TCPs may reflect survival of low-frequency clones and preferential expansion of central memory T cells. Repertoires from different donors showed no overlap, but paired products from the same donor shared many clones.

This clonotype was sampled from an adult in good health. The sample taken for sequencing was a sorted cell population cultured from PBMCs. Recombination joined TRBV6-5 with TRBJ2-3, with a weak D call of TRBD2 (6 bases match). Here is the DNA: TGTGCCAGCAGCTACGGGACTCGGGGAGATACGCAGTATTTT. This is translated as CASSYGTRGDTQYF.